Following are 12 T cell receptor beta chains from one sample sequenced in a study of blood T cells in healthy people across ages. For the second PCR, which ran for roughly 7 to 11 cycles, a sample-barcoded 5' primer and a J-beta primer mix were used. TCRdb independently ran MiXCR on the 5' RACE reads; one entry per CDR3 protein. This sample has 550,000 to 700,000 distinct CDR3 sequences, with 25% to 30% found just once. Sequenced material: blood. These receptor sequences come from a woman in her seventies in good health.

The rearrangement joins TRBV25-1 to TRBJ2-5; maybe TRBD2 (6 bases). The J call is doubtful: the DNA matches TRBJ2-7 better. This CDR3 region has 20 residues. Looked up from germline, CDR1 is MGHDK and CDR2 is SYGVNS. The CDR3 is CASSEWGSTPTRPSVYEQYF. For the CDR3, the DNA is TGTGCCAGCAGTGAATGGGGATCGACCCCAACGAGGCCTAGCGTGTACGAGCAGTACTTC.

This chain links TRBV3-1 with TRBJ2-5; D may be TRBD2 (7 bases). Between the trimmed V and J ends, which lost 5 bases and 5 bases, there was a span of 15 bases. The germline CDR1 and CDR2 sequences are LGHDT and YNNKEL (reference sequence). The CDR3 is 14 amino acids. CDR3 region: CASSYRTRGETQYF. The CDR3 DNA reads TGTGCCAGCAGCTACCGGACTAGGGGGGAGACCCAGTACTTC.

V usage is TRBV6-2 or TRBV6-3 and J usage is TRBJ2-1; 9 nucleotides line up with TRBD2. Trimming removed 2 bases from V and 4 bases from J; junction bases left unmatched: 6. CDR1 and CDR2 from the germline V gene are MNHEY and SVGEGT. The CDR3 runs 16 residues. The CDR3 loop is CASSYGLAGAYNEQFF. For the CDR3, the DNA is TGTGCCAGCAGTTACGGATTAGCGGGGGCTTACAATGAGCAGTTCTTC.

The chain joins TRBV4-3 to TRBJ2-5, with D maybe TRBD1 (6 bases). The DNA end is a closer match to TRBJ2-7, so the J assignment may be wrong. The V gene's germline CDR1 is LGHNA and CDR2 YSLEER. The length of the CDR3 is 14 residues. Here the CDR3 reads CASSQDGGGSEQYF. The CDR3 DNA reads TGCGCCAGCAGCCAAGATGGTGGGGGCTCCGAGCAGTACTTC.

The chain has TRBV15 and TRBJ2-4, with D possibly matching TRBD2 (5 bases). The CDR3 is 16 amino acids. The V end lost 1 base, the J end lost 5 bases, and 15 bases lay between the germline ends. The germline CDR1 and CDR2 sequences are LNHNV and YYDKDF (reference sequence). The CDR3 coding sequence is TGTGCCACCAGCAGAGGGAGGTCCCTGTCCCAAAACATTCAGTACTTC. This encodes CATSRGRSLSQNIQYF. The full variable domain, completed using reference TRBV15 and TRBJ2-4, is DAMVIQNPRYQVTQFGKPVTLSCSQTLNHNVMYWYQQKSSQAPKLLFHYYDKDFNNEADTPDNFQSRRPNTSFCFLDIRSPGLGDTAMYLCATSRGRSLSQNIQYFGAGTRLSVL.

J is TRBJ2-4 and V is TRBV25-1, with D possibly matching TRBD2 (6 bases). The ends were cut back, 4 bases at V and 0 bases at J, with 10 bases in the middle. There are 15 residues in the CDR3. CDR1 and CDR2 from the germline V gene are MGHDK and SYGVNS. This chain's CDR3 is CASSGSGVAKNIQYF. The CDR3 bases are TGTGCCAGCAGTGGTTCGGGGGTAGCCAAAAACATTCAGTACTTC.

This clonotype was counted only a few times. The gene calls are TRBV10-3 and TRBJ2-1; a weak D match, TRBD2 (7 bases). Trimming removed 2 bases from V and 8 bases from J, with 22 bases in between. CDR3 size: 17 residues. Germline V lookup: CDR1 ENHRY, CDR2 SYGVKD. This CDR3 is CAISERGGPRSNDEQFF. Written as DNA, the CDR3 is TGTGCCATCAGTGAGAGGGGGGGGCCTCGATCTAACGATGAGCAGTTCTTC.

A note on this clonotype: Relative to the germline gene, one junction end is altered; a read error may explain this. The chain has TRBV6-6 and TRBJ2-3; maybe TRBD2 (6 bases). Germline assignment: CDR1 MNHNY and CDR2 SVGAGI (reference sequence). The CDR3 totals 14 residues. CDR3 DNA: TGTGTCAGCAGTCGGACTACCGGTACAGATACGCAGTATTTT. Its translation is CVSSRTTGTDTQYF.

The chain recombines TRBV12-3 or TRBV12-4 with TRBJ2-4; D tentatively reads TRBD1 or TRBD2 (6 bases each). V was cut by 6 bases and J by 8 bases, with 20 bases left in between. The CDR3 consists of 15 residues. As DNA, the CDR3 is TGTGCCAGCAGCACTGCGGGACACCTGGGGGACATTCAGTACTTC. Its protein product is CASSTAGHLGDIQYF.

J is TRBJ2-3 and V is TRBV7-2, with TRBD2 matching 10 bases. CDR1 is SGHTA and CDR2 is FQGNSA in the germline V gene. The CDR3 covers 20 residues. J lost 0 bases, V lost 0 bases, and 12 bases had no gene match. This CDR3 reads CASSLAPTSGARSSTDTQYF. CDR3 DNA: TGTGCCAGCAGCTTAGCCCCAACTAGCGGGGCACGGTCTAGCACAGATACGCAGTATTTT.

V and J are TRBV7-2 and TRBJ2-2, with 10 bases matching TRBD2. Germline lookup yields CDR1 SGHTA and CDR2 FQGNSA. The CDR3 sequence is 16 residues long. Losses at the gene ends were 7 bases for V and 7 bases for J; bases not matched to a gene: 12. The CDR3 protein is CASTLRLAGANGELFF. DNA of the CDR3: TGTGCCAGCACCCTAAGGCTAGCGGGAGCTAACGGGGAGCTGTTTTTT.

The genes are TRBV18 and TRBJ1-4, with TRBD1 matching 7 bases. This CDR3 spans 14 amino acids. The germline V gene has CDR1 KGHSH and CDR2 LQKENI. Trimming took 4 bases from V and 4 from J; bases not matched to a gene: 3. The CDR3 loop is CASSLGQFNEKLFF. CDR3 DNA: TGTGCCAGCTCACTGGGACAGTTTAATGAAAAACTGTTTTTT.